These T cell receptor beta chains were read from a single sample in a study of T cells in Graves' hyperthyroidism and ophthalmopathy. TCRdb independently ran MiXCR on the multiplex PCR reads; one entry per CDR3 protein. The table lists roughly 720,000 distinct CDR3 sequences, 17% of them singletons. Sequenced: blood. These receptors were collected from a man in his fifties or sixties with Graves' hyperthyroidism. Both conserved end residues are part of each CDR3. The D gene is left open where the match is weak. Clone size is shown for a subset of rows, as once, few, many or a class of expanded clone.

d_call: -; clone_size: -; j_call: TRBJ1-3; v_call: TRBV6-1; cdr3_length: 13; cdr3_aa: CASVTNSGNTIYF; cdr3_nt: TGTGCCAGCGTGACAAACTCTGGAAACACCATATATTTT
d_call: TRBD2; clone_size: few; j_call: TRBJ2-1; v_call: TRBV7-3; cdr3_length: 16; cdr3_aa: CASSLRLAASYNEQFF; cdr3_nt: TGTGCCAGCAGCTTGAGACTAGCGGCTTCCTACAATGAGCAGTTCTTC
d_call: -; clone_size: few; j_call: TRBJ1-2; v_call: TRBV28; cdr3_length: 14; cdr3_aa: CAITNRGRSYGYTF; cdr3_nt: TGTGCCATCACTAACCGAGGCCGCTCCTATGGCTACACCTTC
d_call: TRBD2; clone_size: -; j_call: TRBJ2-4; v_call: TRBV6-2/TRBV6-3; cdr3_length: 18; cdr3_aa: CASSYSRLAGLGQNIQYF; cdr3_nt: TGTGCCAGCAGTTACTCGAGACTAGCGGGACTAGGCCAAAACATTCAGTACTTC
d_call: -; clone_size: many; j_call: TRBJ1-4; v_call: TRBV6-1; cdr3_length: 13; cdr3_aa: CASRMRGREKLFF; cdr3_nt: TGTGCCAGCCGTATGAGGGGACGCGAAAAACTGTTTTTT
d_call: -; clone_size: -; j_call: TRBJ1-3; v_call: TRBV6-2/TRBV6-3; cdr3_length: 17; cdr3_aa: CASMNTRGVGTGNTIYF; cdr3_nt: TGTGCCAGCATGAATACAAGGGGAGTCGGTACTGGAAACACCATATATTTT
d_call: TRBD2; clone_size: many; j_call: TRBJ2-1; v_call: TRBV6-2/TRBV6-3; cdr3_length: 18; cdr3_aa: CASSYPEGRTSNYNEQFF; cdr3_nt: TGTGCCAGCAGTTACCCAGAGGGTCGGACTAGTAACTACAATGAGCAGTTCTTC
d_call: TRBD2; clone_size: few; j_call: TRBJ2-1; v_call: TRBV7-9; cdr3_length: 15; cdr3_aa: CASSFTSGGPHEQFF; cdr3_nt: TGTGCCAGCAGCTTCACTAGCGGGGGGCCCCATGAGCAGTTCTTC
d_call: TRBD1; clone_size: many; j_call: TRBJ2-5; v_call: TRBV10-3; cdr3_length: 14; cdr3_aa: CAIGLGTGQETQYF; cdr3_nt: TGTGCCATCGGTTTGGGGACAGGACAAGAGACCCAGTACTTC
d_call: TRBD1; clone_size: few; j_call: TRBJ1-1; v_call: TRBV3-1; cdr3_length: 13; cdr3_aa: CASSYAGGPEAFF; cdr3_nt: TGTGCCAGCAGCTACGCAGGGGGCCCTGAAGCTTTCTTT
d_call: -; clone_size: many; j_call: TRBJ1-5; v_call: TRBV2; cdr3_length: 12; cdr3_aa: CASSKGRQPQHF; cdr3_nt: TGTGCCAGCAGTAAGGGGAGGCAGCCCCAGCATTTT
d_call: TRBD1; clone_size: -; j_call: TRBJ2-4; v_call: TRBV3-1; cdr3_length: 13; cdr3_aa: CASSQGDRNHQYF; cdr3_nt: TGTGCCAGCAGCCAAGGGGACAGAAATCATCAGTACTTC
d_call: TRBD1; clone_size: many; j_call: TRBJ1-2; v_call: TRBV6-1; cdr3_length: 15; cdr3_aa: CASIGGQGMPYGYTF; cdr3_nt: TGTGCCAGCATCGGGGGACAGGGGATGCCCTATGGCTACACCTTC
d_call: -; clone_size: many; j_call: TRBJ2-7; v_call: TRBV28; cdr3_length: 15; cdr3_aa: CASSFRGEGPYEQYF; cdr3_nt: TGTGCCAGCAGTTTTAGAGGGGAAGGACCCTACGAGCAGTACTTC
d_call: -; clone_size: many; j_call: TRBJ2-5; v_call: TRBV7-2; cdr3_length: 15; cdr3_aa: CASSGVGTVQETQYF; cdr3_nt: TGTGCCAGCAGCGGCGTCGGCACCGTCCAAGAGACCCAGTACTTC
d_call: -; clone_size: few; j_call: TRBJ2-3; v_call: TRBV7-3; cdr3_length: 13; cdr3_aa: CASAAGVTDTQYF; cdr3_nt: TGTGCCAGCGCCGCAGGGGTCACAGATACGCAGTATTTT
d_call: TRBD2; clone_size: -; j_call: TRBJ2-3; v_call: TRBV29-1; cdr3_length: 14; cdr3_aa: CSGSGSKMSDTQYF; cdr3_nt: TGCAGCGGAAGCGGGAGTAAAATGTCAGATACGCAGTATTTT
d_call: -; clone_size: once; j_call: TRBJ2-2; v_call: TRBV7-9; cdr3_length: 15; cdr3_aa: CASSFRGMNTGELFF; cdr3_nt: TGTGCCAGCAGCTTCCGCGGGATGAACACCGGGGAGCTGTTTTTT
d_call: -; clone_size: -; j_call: TRBJ2-7; v_call: TRBV3-1; cdr3_length: 15; cdr3_aa: CASSQGAGFGHEQYF; cdr3_nt: TGTGCCAGCAGCCAAGGTGCAGGGTTTGGGCACGAGCAGTACTTC
d_call: -; clone_size: many; j_call: TRBJ2-5; v_call: TRBV5-1; cdr3_length: 15; cdr3_aa: CASSLTGREQETQYF; cdr3_nt: TGCGCCAGCAGCTTGACAGGGCGGGAGCAAGAGACCCAGTACTTC
d_call: -; clone_size: few; j_call: TRBJ2-3; v_call: TRBV7-3; cdr3_length: 17; cdr3_aa: CASSLSSRGSATDTQYF; cdr3_nt: TGTGCCAGCAGTTTGTCGAGTCGGGGGAGTGCAACAGATACGCAGTATTTT
d_call: TRBD2; clone_size: -; j_call: TRBJ2-7; v_call: TRBV13; cdr3_length: 14; cdr3_aa: CASSSSGVSYEQYF; cdr3_nt: TGTGCCAGCAGTTCTAGCGGGGTATCCTACGAGCAGTACTTC
d_call: TRBD2; clone_size: -; j_call: TRBJ2-1; v_call: TRBV11-1; cdr3_length: 17; cdr3_aa: CASSLGPLARLFNEQFF; cdr3_nt: TGTGCCAGCAGCTTGGGCCCACTAGCGAGACTTTTCAATGAGCAGTTCTTC
d_call: TRBD2; clone_size: many; j_call: TRBJ2-3; v_call: TRBV5-1; cdr3_length: 19; cdr3_aa: CASSLAFHSSGSIADTQYF; cdr3_nt: TGCGCCAGCAGCTTGGCTTTTCATAGTAGCGGGAGCATCGCAGATACGCAGTATTTT
d_call: -; clone_size: many; j_call: TRBJ1-1; v_call: TRBV28; cdr3_length: 13; cdr3_aa: CASRGGRTTEAFF; cdr3_nt: TGTGCCAGCAGGGGAGGACGGACCACGGAAGCTTTCTTT
d_call: TRBD2; clone_size: -; j_call: TRBJ2-2; v_call: TRBV3-1; cdr3_length: 15; cdr3_aa: CASSLHGRGTGELFF; cdr3_nt: TGTGCCAGCAGTCTTCACGGGAGGGGTACCGGGGAGCTGTTTTTT
d_call: TRBD2; clone_size: -; j_call: TRBJ2-1; v_call: TRBV20-1; cdr3_length: 20; cdr3_aa: CSARRGRLAGEGSGYNEQFF; cdr3_nt: TGCAGTGCTAGGCGCGGACGGCTAGCGGGAGAGGGGAGCGGGTACAATGAGCAGTTCTTC
d_call: TRBD1; clone_size: -; j_call: TRBJ2-2; v_call: TRBV28; cdr3_length: 15; cdr3_aa: CASLPGQGDTGELFF; cdr3_nt: TGTGCCAGTCTACCGGGACAGGGGGACACCGGGGAGCTGTTTTTT
d_call: -; clone_size: -; j_call: TRBJ2-1; v_call: TRBV4-1; cdr3_length: 16; cdr3_aa: CASSPGGGGSYNEQFF; cdr3_nt: TGCGCCAGCAGCCCTGGGGGCGGGGGCTCCTACAATGAGCAGTTCTTC
d_call: -; clone_size: many; j_call: TRBJ2-7; v_call: TRBV28; cdr3_length: 14; cdr3_aa: CASSLSQETYEQYF; cdr3_nt: TGTGCCAGCAGTTTATCGCAGGAAACCTACGAGCAGTACTTC
d_call: -; clone_size: few; j_call: TRBJ1-5; v_call: TRBV27; cdr3_length: 17; cdr3_aa: CASSLRLTASSNQPQHF; cdr3_nt: TGTGCCAGCAGTTTAAGGTTGACAGCAAGTAGCAATCAGCCCCAGCATTTT
d_call: -; clone_size: few; j_call: TRBJ2-1; v_call: TRBV20-1; cdr3_length: 14; cdr3_aa: CSASSPAALNEQFF; cdr3_nt: TGCAGTGCTAGCTCTCCGGCAGCTCTCAATGAGCAGTTCTTC
d_call: -; clone_size: -; j_call: TRBJ1-1; v_call: TRBV25-1; cdr3_length: 14; cdr3_aa: CASSEFGRDTDAFF; cdr3_nt: TGTGCCAGCAGTGAATTCGGCAGAGACACTGACGCTTTCTTT
d_call: TRBD2; clone_size: -; j_call: TRBJ2-5; v_call: TRBV15; cdr3_length: 22; cdr3_aa: CATSRGPGGLYPGLGGKETQYF; cdr3_nt: TGTGCCACCAGCAGAGGCCCCGGGGGACTTTACCCGGGACTAGGAGGGAAAGAGACCCAGTACTTC
d_call: -; clone_size: -; j_call: TRBJ1-1; v_call: TRBV30; cdr3_length: 14; cdr3_aa: CAWSVRRGPTEAFF; cdr3_nt: TGTGCCTGGAGTGTAAGGCGGGGGCCCACTGAAGCTTTCTTT
d_call: -; clone_size: many; j_call: TRBJ2-7; v_call: TRBV6-1; cdr3_length: 15; cdr3_aa: CASSGGGLSGYEQYF; cdr3_nt: TGTGCCAGCAGTGGCGGAGGGCTTTCTGGTTACGAGCAGTACTTC
d_call: -; clone_size: many; j_call: TRBJ2-1; v_call: TRBV2; cdr3_length: 13; cdr3_aa: CASSEGTVSEQFF; cdr3_nt: TGTGCCAGCAGTGAAGGGACCGTCAGTGAGCAGTTCTTC
d_call: -; clone_size: -; j_call: TRBJ2-3; v_call: TRBV2; cdr3_length: 16; cdr3_aa: CASRQGIGPSTDTQYF; cdr3_nt: TGTGCCAGCAGGCAGGGGATCGGCCCTAGCACAGATACGCAGTATTTT
d_call: TRBD1; clone_size: many; j_call: TRBJ1-4; v_call: TRBV7-2; cdr3_length: 15; cdr3_aa: CASSLRGQGNEKLFF; cdr3_nt: TGTGCCAGCAGCTTAAGGGGACAGGGAAATGAAAAACTGTTTTTT
d_call: -; clone_size: -; j_call: TRBJ1-5; v_call: TRBV6-2/TRBV6-3; cdr3_length: 18; cdr3_aa: CASSYHLGGPGPLQPQHF; cdr3_nt: TGTGCCAGCAGTTACCATCTCGGGGGGCCCGGCCCCCTTCAGCCCCAGCATTTT
d_call: -; clone_size: -; j_call: TRBJ2-2; v_call: TRBV10-1; cdr3_length: 14; cdr3_aa: CASSAWRGTGELFF; cdr3_nt: TGCGCCAGCAGTGCGTGGCGGGGCACCGGGGAGCTGTTTTTT